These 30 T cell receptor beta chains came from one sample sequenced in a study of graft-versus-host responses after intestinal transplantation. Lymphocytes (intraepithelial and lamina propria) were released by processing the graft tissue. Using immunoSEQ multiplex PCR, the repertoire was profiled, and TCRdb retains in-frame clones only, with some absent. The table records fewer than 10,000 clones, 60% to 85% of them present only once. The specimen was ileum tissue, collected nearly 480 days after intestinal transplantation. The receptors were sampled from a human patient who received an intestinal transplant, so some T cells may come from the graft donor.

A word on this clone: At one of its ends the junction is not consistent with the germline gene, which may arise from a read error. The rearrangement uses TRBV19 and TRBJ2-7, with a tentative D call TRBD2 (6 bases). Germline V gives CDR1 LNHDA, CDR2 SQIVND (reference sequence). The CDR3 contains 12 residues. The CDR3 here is CASSTLKEGEFF. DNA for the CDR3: TGTGCCAGTAGTACCCTCAAGGAGGGCGAATTCTTC.

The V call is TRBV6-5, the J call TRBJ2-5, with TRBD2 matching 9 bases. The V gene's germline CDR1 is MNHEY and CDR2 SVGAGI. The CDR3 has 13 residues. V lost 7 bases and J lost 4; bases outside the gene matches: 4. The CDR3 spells CASNRAGGETQYF. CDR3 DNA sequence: TGTGCCAGCAACCGAGCGGGGGGAGAGACCCAGTACTTC.

The CDR3 loop reads CASSQDITSLKETQYF. The CDR3 DNA is TGTGCCAGCAGCCAAGATATAACTAGCTTGAAAGAGACCCAGTACTTC. The gene calls are TRBV4-2 and TRBJ2-5; a weak D match, TRBD2 (6 bases). The CDR3 runs to 16 residues. The germline V and J ends were trimmed by 0 bases and 3 bases, with 14 bases remaining between them. Per germline, CDR1 LGHNA and CDR2 YNFKEQ.

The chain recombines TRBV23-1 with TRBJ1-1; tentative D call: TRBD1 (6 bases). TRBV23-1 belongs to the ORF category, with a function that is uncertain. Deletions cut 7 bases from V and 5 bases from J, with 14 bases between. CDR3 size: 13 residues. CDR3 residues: CASTSGTRTEAFF. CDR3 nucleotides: TGCGCCAGCACTTCCGGGACAAGGACTGAAGCTTTCTTT.

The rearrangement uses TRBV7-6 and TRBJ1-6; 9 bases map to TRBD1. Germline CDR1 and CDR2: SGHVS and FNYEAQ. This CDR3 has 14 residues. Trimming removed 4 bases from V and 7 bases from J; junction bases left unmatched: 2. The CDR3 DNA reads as TGTGCCAGCAGCTGGGACAGGGACAATTCACCCCTCCACTTT. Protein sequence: CASSWDRDNSPLHF.

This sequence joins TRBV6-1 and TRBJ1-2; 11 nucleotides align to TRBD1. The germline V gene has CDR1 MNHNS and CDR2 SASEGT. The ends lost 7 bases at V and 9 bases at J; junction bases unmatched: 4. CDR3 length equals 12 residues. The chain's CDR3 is CASNGQGASYTF. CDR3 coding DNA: TGTGCCAGCAACGGACAGGGGGCGAGCTACACCTTC.

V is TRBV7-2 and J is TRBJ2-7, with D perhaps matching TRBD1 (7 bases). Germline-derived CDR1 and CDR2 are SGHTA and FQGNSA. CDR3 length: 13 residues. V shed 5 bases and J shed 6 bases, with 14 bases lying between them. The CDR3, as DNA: TGTGCCAGCAGCCCGAGACAGGGAGGCGAGCAGTACTTC. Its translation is CASSPRQGGEQYF.

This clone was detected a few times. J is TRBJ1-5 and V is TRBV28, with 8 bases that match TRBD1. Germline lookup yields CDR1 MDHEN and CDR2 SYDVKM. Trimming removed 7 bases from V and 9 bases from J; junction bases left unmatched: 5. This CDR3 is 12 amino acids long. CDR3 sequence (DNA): TGTGCCAGCAAAGAAGGGACAGGGCCCCAGCATTTT. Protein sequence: CASKEGTGPQHF.

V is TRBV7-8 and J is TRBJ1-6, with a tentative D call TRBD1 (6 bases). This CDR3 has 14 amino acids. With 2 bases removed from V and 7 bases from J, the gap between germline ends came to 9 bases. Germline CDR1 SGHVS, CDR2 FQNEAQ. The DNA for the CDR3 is TGTGCCAGCAGCTTAAGGACAGTCAATTCACCCCTCCACTTT. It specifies CASSLRTVNSPLHF.

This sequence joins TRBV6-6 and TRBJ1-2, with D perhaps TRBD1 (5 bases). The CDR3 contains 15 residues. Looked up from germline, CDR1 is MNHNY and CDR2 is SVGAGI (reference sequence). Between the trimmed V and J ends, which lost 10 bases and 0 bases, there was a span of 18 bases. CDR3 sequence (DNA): TGTGCCACGACTTGGGGCGGGGACTCTAACTATGGCTACACCTTC. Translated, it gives CATTWGGDSNYGYTF.

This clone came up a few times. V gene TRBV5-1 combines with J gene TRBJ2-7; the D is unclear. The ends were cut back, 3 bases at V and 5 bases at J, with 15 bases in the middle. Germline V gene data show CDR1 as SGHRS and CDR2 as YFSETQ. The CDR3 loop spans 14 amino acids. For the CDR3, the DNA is TGCGCCAGCAGCTCAGACCCGGCTTTCGACGAGCAGTACTTC. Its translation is CASSSDPAFDEQYF.

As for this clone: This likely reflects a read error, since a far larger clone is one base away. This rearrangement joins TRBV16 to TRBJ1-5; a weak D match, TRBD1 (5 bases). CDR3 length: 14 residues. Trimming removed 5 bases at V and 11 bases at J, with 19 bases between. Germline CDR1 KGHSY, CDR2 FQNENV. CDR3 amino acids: CASSDWGEFGAQHF. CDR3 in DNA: TGTGCCAGCAGCGATTGGGGGGAATTTGGAGCCCAGCATTTT.

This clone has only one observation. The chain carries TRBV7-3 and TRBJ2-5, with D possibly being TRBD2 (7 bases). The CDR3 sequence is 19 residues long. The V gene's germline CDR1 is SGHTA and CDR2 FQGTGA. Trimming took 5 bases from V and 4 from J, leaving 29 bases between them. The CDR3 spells CASSHNGGHPGGGGETQYF. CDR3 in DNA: TGTGCCAGCAGCCACAACGGGGGTCACCCGGGGGGCGGCGGAGAGACCCAGTACTTC.

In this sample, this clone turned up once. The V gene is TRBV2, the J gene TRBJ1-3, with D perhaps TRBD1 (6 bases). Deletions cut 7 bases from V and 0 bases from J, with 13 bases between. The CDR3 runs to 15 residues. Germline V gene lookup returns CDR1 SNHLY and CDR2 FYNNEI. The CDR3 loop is CASILGGSSGNTIYF. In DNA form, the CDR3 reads TGTGCCAGCATCCTAGGGGGGAGCTCTGGAAACACCATATATTTT.

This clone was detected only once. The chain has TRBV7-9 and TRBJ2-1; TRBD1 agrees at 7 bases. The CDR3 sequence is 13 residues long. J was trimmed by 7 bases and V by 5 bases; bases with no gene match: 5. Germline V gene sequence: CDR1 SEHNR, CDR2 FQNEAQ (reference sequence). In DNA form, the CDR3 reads TGTGCCAGCAGCCGACAGGGAAAGAATGAGCAGTTCTTC. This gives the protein CASSRQGKNEQFF.

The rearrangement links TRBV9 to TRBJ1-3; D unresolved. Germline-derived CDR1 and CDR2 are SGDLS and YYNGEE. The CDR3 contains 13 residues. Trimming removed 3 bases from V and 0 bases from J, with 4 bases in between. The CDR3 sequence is CASSDTSGNTIYF. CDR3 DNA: TGTGCCAGCAGCGACACCTCTGGAAACACCATATATTTT.

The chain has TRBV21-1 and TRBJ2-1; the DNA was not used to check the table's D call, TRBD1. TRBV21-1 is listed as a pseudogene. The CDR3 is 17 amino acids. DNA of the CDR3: TGTGCCAGCAGCAAAGCCCCCGGGACAGGGACCTACAATGAGCAGTTCTTC. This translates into CASSKAPGTGTYNEQFF.

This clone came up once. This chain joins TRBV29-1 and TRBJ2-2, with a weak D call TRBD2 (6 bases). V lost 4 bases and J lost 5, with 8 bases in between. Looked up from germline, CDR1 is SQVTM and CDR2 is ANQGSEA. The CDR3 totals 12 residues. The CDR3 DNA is TGCAGCGTTGTGGCGGGGACCGGGGAGCTGTTTTTT. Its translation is CSVVAGTGELFF.

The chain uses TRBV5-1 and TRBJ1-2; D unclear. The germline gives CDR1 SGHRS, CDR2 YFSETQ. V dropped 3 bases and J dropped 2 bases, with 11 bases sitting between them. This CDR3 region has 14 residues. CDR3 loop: CASSYEGANYGYTF. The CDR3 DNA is TGCGCCAGCAGCTACGAGGGTGCCAACTATGGCTACACCTTC.

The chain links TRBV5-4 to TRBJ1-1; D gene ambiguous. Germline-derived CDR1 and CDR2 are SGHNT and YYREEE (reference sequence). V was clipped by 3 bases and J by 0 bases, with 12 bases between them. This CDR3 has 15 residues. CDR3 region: CASSWPGAMNTEAFF. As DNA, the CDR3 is TGTGCCAGCAGCTGGCCGGGAGCCATGAACACTGAAGCTTTCTTT.

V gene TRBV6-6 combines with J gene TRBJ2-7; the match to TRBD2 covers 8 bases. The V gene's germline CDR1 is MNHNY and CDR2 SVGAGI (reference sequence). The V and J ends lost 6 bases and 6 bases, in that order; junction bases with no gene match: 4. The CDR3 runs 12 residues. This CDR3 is CASSPGGGEQYF. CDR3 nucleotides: TGTGCCAGCAGCCCCGGGGGGGGCGAGCAGTACTTC.

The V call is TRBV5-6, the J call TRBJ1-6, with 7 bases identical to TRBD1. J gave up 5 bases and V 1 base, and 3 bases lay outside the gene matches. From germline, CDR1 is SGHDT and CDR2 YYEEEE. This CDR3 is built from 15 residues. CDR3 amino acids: CASSLLTGNNSPLHF. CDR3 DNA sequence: TGTGCCAGCAGCTTGCTGACAGGGAATAATTCACCCCTCCACTTT.

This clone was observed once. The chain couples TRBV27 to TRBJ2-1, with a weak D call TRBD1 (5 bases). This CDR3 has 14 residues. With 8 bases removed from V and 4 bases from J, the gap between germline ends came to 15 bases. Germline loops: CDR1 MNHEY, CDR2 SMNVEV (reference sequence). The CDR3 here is CASSWGSVYNEQFF. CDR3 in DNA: TGTGCCAGCTCTTGGGGCTCCGTTTACAATGAGCAGTTCTTC.

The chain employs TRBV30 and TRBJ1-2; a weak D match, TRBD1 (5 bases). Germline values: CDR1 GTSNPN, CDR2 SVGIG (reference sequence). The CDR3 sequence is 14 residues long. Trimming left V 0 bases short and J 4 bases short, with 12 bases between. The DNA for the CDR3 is TGTGCCTGGAGTGTCCCTCGACAGCGCTATGGCTACACCTTC. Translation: CAWSVPRQRYGYTF.

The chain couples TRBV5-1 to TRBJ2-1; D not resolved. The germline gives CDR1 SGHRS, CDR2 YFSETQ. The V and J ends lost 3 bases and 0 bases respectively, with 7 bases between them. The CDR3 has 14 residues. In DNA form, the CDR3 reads TGCGCCAGCAGCTCGGACCCCTCCTACAATGAGCAGTTCTTC. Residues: CASSSDPSYNEQFF. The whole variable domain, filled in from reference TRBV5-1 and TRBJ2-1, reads KAGVTQTPRYLIKTRGQQVTLSCSPISGHRSVSWYQQTPGQGLQFLFEYFSETQRNKGNFPGRFSGRQFSNSRSEMNVSTLELGDSALYLCASSSDPSYNEQFFGPGTRLTVL.

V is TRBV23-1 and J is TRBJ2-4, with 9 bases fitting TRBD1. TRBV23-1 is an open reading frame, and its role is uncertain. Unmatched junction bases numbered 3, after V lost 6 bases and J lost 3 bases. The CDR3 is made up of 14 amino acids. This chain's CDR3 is CASRQGAGKNIQYF. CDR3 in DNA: TGCGCCAGCAGACAGGGGGCCGGCAAAAACATTCAGTACTTC.

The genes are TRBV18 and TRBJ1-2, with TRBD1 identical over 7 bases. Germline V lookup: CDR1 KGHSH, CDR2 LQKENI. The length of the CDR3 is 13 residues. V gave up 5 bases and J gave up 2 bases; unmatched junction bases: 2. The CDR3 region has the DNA TGTGCCAGCTCAAGGGACAGAAACTATGGCTACACCTTC. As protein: CASSRDRNYGYTF.

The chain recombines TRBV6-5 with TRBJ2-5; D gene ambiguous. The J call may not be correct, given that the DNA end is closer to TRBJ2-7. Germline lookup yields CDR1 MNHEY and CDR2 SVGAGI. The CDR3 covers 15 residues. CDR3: CASPTTRSRSYEQYF. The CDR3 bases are TGTGCCAGCCCGACAACCCGGTCAAGGTCCTACGAGCAGTACTTC.

The CDR3 reads CAWINGSNQPQHF. DNA for the CDR3: TGTGCCTGGATAAATGGAAGCAATCAGCCCCAGCATTTT. The rearrangement links TRBV30 to TRBJ1-5; D is uncertain. Germline loops: CDR1 GTSNPN, CDR2 SVGIG (reference sequence). V lost 4 bases and J 1 base, leaving 8 bases between the germline ends. This CDR3 has 13 residues.

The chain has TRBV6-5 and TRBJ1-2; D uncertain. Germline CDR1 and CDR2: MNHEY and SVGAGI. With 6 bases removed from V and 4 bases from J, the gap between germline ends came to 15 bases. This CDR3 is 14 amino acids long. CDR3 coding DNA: TGTGCCAGCAGCCCCATACAACAGAGCTATGGCTACACCTTC. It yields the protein CASSPIQQSYGYTF.